These 15 T cell receptor beta chains came from one sample sequenced in a study of early T cells in non-severe SARS-CoV-2 infection. Using its own MiXCR run on the 5' RACE reads, TCRdb lists one record per CDR3 protein. Of about 77,000 distinct CDR3 sequences listed, roughly 16% are singletons. The sequencing input was whole blood. These receptors were taken from an adult who was a healthcare worker with PCR-confirmed SARS-CoV-2 infection or an uninfected control (not recorded which).

The chain is built from TRBV6-5 and TRBJ1-1; unclear D gene. The V end lost 10 bases, the J end lost 4 bases, and 19 bases lay between the germline ends. The CDR3 has 14 amino acids. Germline loops: CDR1 MNHEY, CDR2 SVGAGI. The CDR3 nucleotides are TGTGCCACCCAGTTAATGGGGTTGGGCACTGAAGCTTTCTTT. Translated: CATQLMGLGTEAFF.

The rearrangement joins TRBV5-1 to TRBJ2-1, with D perhaps TRBD2 (5 bases). The germline V and J ends were trimmed by 0 bases and 5 bases, with 15 bases remaining between them. CDR3 length equals 16 residues. The germline gives CDR1 SGHRS, CDR2 YFSETQ. The CDR3, as DNA: TGCGCCAGCAGCTTGGGATGGCGGGCAGTCCACAATGAGCAGTTCTTC. Translated, it gives CASSLGWRAVHNEQFF.

This clonotype was seen ten or more times. The chain uses TRBV9 and TRBJ2-3; 7 bases line up with TRBD2. The trim removed 4 bases at V and 0 bases at J, leaving 5 bases unmatched. Germline V CDR1 and CDR2: SGDLS, YYNGEE. The CDR3 has 15 amino acids. The CDR3 is CASSLGLVSTDTQYF. The CDR3 coding sequence is TGTGCCAGCAGCTTAGGACTAGTAAGCACAGATACGCAGTATTTT.

This clonotype was found a few times. The genes are TRBV18 and TRBJ2-5, with unresolved D. Germline CDR1 and CDR2: KGHSH and LQKENI. V lost 1 base and J 3 bases, leaving 3 bases between the germline ends. The CDR3 runs to 12 residues. This chain's CDR3 is CASSPREETQYF. In DNA, the CDR3 is TGTGCCAGCTCACCACGGGAAGAGACCCAGTACTTC.

The V and J genes are TRBV19 and TRBJ2-1, with TRBD2 as a possible D gene (6 bases). Germline V lookup: CDR1 LNHDA, CDR2 SQIVND (reference sequence). Trimming took off 3 bases at V and 9 bases at J, with 12 bases between the two ends. There are 13 residues in the CDR3. CDR3 DNA: TGTGCCAGTAGTATTGCGGGGTTTGGTGAGCAGTTCTTC. This translates into CASSIAGFGEQFF. Looking up the rest from reference TRBV19 and TRBJ2-1 gives the full variable domain: DGGITQSPKYLFRKEGQNVTLSCEQNLNHDAMYWYRQDPGQGLRLIYYSQIVNDFQKGDIAEGYSVSREKKESFPLTVTSAQKNPTAFYLCASSIAGFGEQFFGPGTRLTVL.

This clonotype occurred many times. The chain uses TRBV29-1 and TRBJ2-2, with TRBD1 as a possible D gene (6 bases). From germline, CDR1 is SQVTM and CDR2 ANQGSEA. Trimming cost V 2 bases and J 3 bases, with 7 bases left between them. This CDR3 spans 13 amino acids. The CDR3 region has the DNA TGCAGCGTTGAACAGGGGTACACCGGGGAGCTGTTTTTT. It specifies CSVEQGYTGELFF.

This clonotype was recorded a few times. The gene calls are TRBV10-1 and TRBJ1-3; D is unresolved. CDR3 length: 15 amino acids. The germline CDR1 and CDR2 sequences are WNHNN and SYGVQD (reference sequence). Trimming took off 3 bases at V and 0 bases at J, with 9 bases between the two ends. The DNA for the CDR3 is TGCGCCAGCAGTGAAGGTACATCCTCTGGAAACACCATATATTTT. Protein: CASSEGTSSGNTIYF.

This chain joins TRBV5-1 and TRBJ1-2; weak D call: TRBD1 (5 bases). The CDR3 is 15 amino acids. V lost 1 base to trimming and J lost 3 bases, with 13 bases between them. Germline loops: CDR1 SGHRS, CDR2 YFSETQ. CDR3 protein: CASSLLGEVDYGYTF. As DNA, the CDR3 is TGCGCCAGCAGCTTGTTAGGGGAGGTCGACTATGGCTACACCTTC.

A few counts support this clonotype. The rearrangement joins TRBV11-2 to TRBJ2-1, with D possibly TRBD1 on 5 matching bases. Germline CDR1 SGHAT, CDR2 FQNNGV. Trimming shortened V by 3 bases and J by 0 bases, and 9 bases separated the two germline ends. CDR3 length: 15 amino acids. The CDR3: CASSFDRSSYNEQFF. The CDR3 DNA reads TGTGCCAGCAGCTTTGACAGAAGCTCCTACAATGAGCAGTTCTTC.

The CDR3 here is CASSRDKRNQPQHF. CDR3 sequence (DNA): TGTGCCAGCAGTCGGGACAAAAGGAATCAGCCCCAGCATTTT. The V and J genes are TRBV28 and TRBJ1-5, with D perhaps TRBD1 (6 bases). The length of the CDR3 is 14 residues. CDR1 and CDR2 (germline): MDHEN, SYDVKM. V lost 5 bases to trimming and J lost 4 bases, with 12 bases between them.

The table lists this clonotype with a few counts. The rearrangement links TRBV29-1 to TRBJ1-2; no firm D call. There are 14 residues in the CDR3. Trimming took off 3 bases at V and 3 bases at J, with 14 bases between the two ends. CDR1 is SQVTM and CDR2 is ANQGSEA in the germline V gene. The DNA of the CDR3 is TGCAGCGTTGAGAAGGAAGCTCCTGACTATGGCTACACCTTC. Translated, it gives CSVEKEAPDYGYTF. Full variable domain (rest looked up from reference TRBV29-1 and TRBJ1-2): SAVISQKPSRDICQRGTSLTIQCQVDSQVTMMFWYRQQPGQSLTLIATANQGSEATYESGFVIDKFPISRPNLTFSTLTVSNMSPEDSSIYLCSVEKEAPDYGYTFGSGTRLTVV.

This chain connects TRBV11-3 to TRBJ2-1; TRBD2 matches 8 bases. Germline V gene data show CDR1 as SGHNT and CDR2 as YENEEA. After removal of 3 bases from V and 4 bases from J, the junction contained 14 bases not matched to a gene. The CDR3 is 18 residues long. The DNA for the CDR3 is TGTGCCAGCAGCTTTAATCCTCGGGGGAGCGGGGGTTACAATGAGCAGTTCTTC. This encodes CASSFNPRGSGGYNEQFF.

This clonotype was recorded many times. This sequence joins TRBV6-2 or TRBV6-3 and TRBJ2-1; 10 bases are shared with TRBD2. Germline CDR1 MNHEY, CDR2 SVGEGT. CDR3 length: 16 residues. The junction had 14 bases not matched to a gene; V was cut back by 5 bases and J by 10 bases. CDR3 residues: CASSPAGLAGAWEQFF. The DNA for the CDR3 is TGTGCCAGCAGTCCCGCTGGCCTAGCGGGAGCGTGGGAGCAGTTCTTC.

This clonotype was found a few times. The chain carries TRBV7-9 and TRBJ1-2; TRBD1 is a possible D gene (6 bases). The ends were cut back, 0 bases at V and 8 bases at J, with 16 bases in the middle. This CDR3 spans 15 amino acids. Germline V gene data show CDR1 as SEHNR and CDR2 as FQNEAQ (reference sequence). This CDR3 is CASSLAEGGWRGYTF. CDR3 in DNA: TGTGCCAGCAGCTTAGCGGAAGGGGGGTGGAGAGGCTACACCTTC.

The chain carries TRBV5-6 and TRBJ1-1; D gene uncertain. The CDR3 covers 13 residues. Germline CDR1 is SGHDT and CDR2 is YYEEEE. V dropped 0 bases and J dropped 9 bases, with 12 bases sitting between them. CDR3 amino acids: CASSLGAGPKAFF. The CDR3 nucleotides are TGTGCCAGCAGCTTGGGGGCGGGTCCCAAAGCTTTCTTT.